This is a list of T cell receptor beta chains from one sample in a study of shared clonotypes between healthy human individuals. Sequenced by immunoSEQ multiplex PCR; TCRdb stores in-frame clones only, minus some. The table records around 510,000 clones, 95% to 97% of them present only once. Sequencing was done on a sample of naive CD4+ T cells sorted from blood. These receptors were taken from a woman aged 25 to 45 in good health. CDR3s include the opening cysteine and the closing phenylalanine or tryptophan. D genes are given only for firm matches. Size tells how often a clone was seen (once, few, many) or the class of an expanded clone, and some rows leave it out.

NA 15 TRBJ2-5 NA TRBV11-2 CASSLAASNQETQYF TGTGCCAGCAGCTTAGCTGCGTCCAACCAAGAGACCCAGTACTTC
TRBD1 16 TRBJ2-1 NA TRBV10-1 CASSEERDRDYNEQFF TGCGCCAGCAGCGAGGAACGGGACAGGGACTACAATGAGCAGTTCTTC
TRBD1 16 TRBJ2-7 NA TRBV11-2 CASSHPPGTGVHEQYF TGTGCCAGCAGCCATCCGCCCGGGACAGGGGTCCACGAGCAGTACTTC
NA 12 TRBJ2-7 few TRBV7-2 CASSPGVTEQYF TGTGCCAGCAGCCCCGGAGTAACCGAGCAGTACTTC
TRBD1 13 TRBJ1-2 NA TRBV5-6 CASSATGTGALTF TGTGCCAGCAGCGCCACCGGGACAGGGGCTCTCACCTTC
NA 12 TRBJ1-2 NA TRBV10-3 CAISDGNYGYTF TGTGCCATCAGTGACGGTAACTATGGCTACACCTTC
NA 15 TRBJ2-7 NA TRBV2 CASRRWDNNPYEQYF TGTGCCAGCAGGAGGTGGGACAATAATCCCTACGAGCAGTACTTC
NA 11 TRBJ2-1 NA TRBV19 CASRRNNEQFF TGTGCCAGCCGAAGAAACAATGAGCAGTTCTTC
NA 19 TRBJ2-6 NA TRBV30 CAWSLLLRTASSGANVLTF TGTGCCTGGAGTCTTTTGTTAAGGACGGCGAGCTCTGGGGCCAACGTCCTGACTTTC
NA 12 TRBJ1-4 NA TRBV4-1 CASSQVREKLFF TGCGCCAGCAGCCAAGTACGCGAAAAACTGTTTTTT
NA 15 TRBJ2-7 NA TRBV7-2 CASSLGTANYYEQYF TGTGCCAGCAGCTTAGGGACAGCCAATTACTACGAGCAGTACTTC
TRBD2 14 TRBJ2-1 NA TRBV28 CASRPGLAANEQFF TGTGCCAGCAGGCCGGGACTAGCGGCCAATGAGCAGTTCTTC
NA 16 TRBJ1-3 NA TRBV2 CASSEWGPRSGNTIYF TGTGCCAGCAGTGAATGGGGACCGCGCTCTGGAAACACCATATATTTT
TRBD2 16 TRBJ2-7 NA TRBV18 CASSPAGTSGDYEQYF TGTGCCAGCTCACCAGCCGGGACTAGCGGAGACTACGAGCAGTACTTC
NA 13 TRBJ1-2 NA TRBV7-2 CASSLAGGGGYTF TGTGCCAGCAGCTTAGCTGGGGGTGGCGGCTACACCTTC
NA 14 TRBJ2-7 NA TRBV18 CASSPAGGTYEQYF TGTGCCAGCTCACCGGCCGGCGGCACCTACGAGCAGTACTTC
NA 15 TRBJ2-7 once TRBV4-2 CASSQDTVLGYEQYF TGTGCCAGCAGCCAAGATACAGTTTTAGGCTACGAGCAGTACTTC
NA 15 TRBJ1-1 NA TRBV30 CAWSVPHGVNTEAFF TGTGCCTGGAGTGTACCCCACGGGGTGAACACTGAAGCTTTCTTT
NA 13 TRBJ2-3 NA TRBV5-4 CASTGVSTDTQYF TGTGCCAGCACCGGGGTTAGCACAGATACGCAGTATTTT
NA 16 TRBJ1-1 NA TRBV6-1 CASSGGKQALWSEAFF TGTGCCAGCAGTGGGGGGAAACAGGCCCTTTGGTCTGAAGCTTTCTTT
NA 14 TRBJ2-4 NA TRBV7-9 CASSSSGTLGIQYF TGTGCCAGCAGCTCCTCCGGGACTTTAGGCATTCAGTACTTC
TRBD1 16 TRBJ2-2 NA TRBV6-6 CASTKGARQGAGELFF TGTGCCAGCACTAAAGGGGCGCGACAGGGGGCCGGGGAGCTGTTTTTT
NA 13 TRBJ1-3 NA TRBV11-3 CASSLVSGNTIYF TGTGCCAGCAGCTTAGTCAGTGGAAACACCATATATTTT
NA 15 TRBJ2-5 NA TRBV15 CATSRETVLQETQYF TGTGCCACCAGCAGAGAGACAGTACTACAAGAGACCCAGTACTTC
NA 14 TRBJ1-5 NA TRBV2 CASSKDRSNQPQHF TGTGCCAGCAGTAAAGACAGGAGCAATCAGCCCCAGCATTTT
TRBD1 17 TRBJ1-4 NA TRBV15 CATSNRDRGPANEKLFF TGTGCCACCAGCAACCGGGACAGGGGGCCTGCTAATGAAAAACTGTTTTTT
TRBD1 15 TRBJ2-7 NA TRBV28 CASSSTGTGAHEQYF TGTGCCAGCAGTTCTACCGGGACAGGGGCCCACGAGCAGTACTTC
TRBD1 20 TRBJ2-6 NA TRBV10-3 CAISEGGTGNPRSGANVLTF TGTGCCATCAGTGAGGGGGGGACAGGGAATCCCCGCTCTGGGGCCAACGTCCTGACTTTC
NA 12 TRBJ2-3 NA TRBV10-3 CATQVGTDTQYF TGTGCCACCCAGGTCGGAACAGATACGCAGTATTTT
NA 13 TRBJ1-5 few TRBV6-5 CASSGTPDQPQHF TGTGCCAGCAGTGGGACACCGGATCAGCCCCAGCATTTT
NA 16 TRBJ2-2 NA TRBV7-8 CASSLQGARNTGELFF TGTGCCAGCAGCTTACAAGGGGCGAGGAACACCGGGGAGCTGTTTTTT
TRBD1 16 TRBJ2-7 NA TRBV10-3 CAISDVWDSDSYEQYF TGTGCCATCAGTGATGTATGGGACAGCGACTCCTACGAGCAGTACTTC
NA 13 TRBJ1-2 NA TRBV28 CASSPGTLGGYTF TGTGCCAGCAGTCCCGGGACATTGGGTGGCTACACCTTC
NA 14 TRBJ2-7 NA TRBV28 CASSFPGSSYEQYF TGTGCCAGCAGTTTCCCGGGTAGCTCCTACGAGCAGTACTTC
NA 13 TRBJ2-6 NA TRBV28 CASRISGANVLTF TGTGCCAGCCGGATCTCTGGGGCCAACGTCCTGACTTTC
NA 11 TRBJ2-7 few TRBV7-9 CASSLDYEQYF TGTGCCAGCAGCCTCGACTACGAGCAGTACTTC
NA 14 TRBJ1-1 NA TRBV18 CASSPGQAGTEAFF TGTGCCAGCTCACCAGGTCAGGCGGGGACTGAAGCTTTCTTT
NA 14 TRBJ2-7 NA TRBV28 CASSSPTGLHEQYF TGTGCCAGCAGTTCCCCCACAGGGTTGCACGAGCAGTACTTC
NA 16 TRBJ2-7 NA TRBV5-4 CASSLEEGRGFYEQYF TGTGCCAGCAGCTTGGAGGAGGGCAGGGGGTTCTACGAGCAGTACTTC
TRBD2 16 TRBJ2-1 NA TRBV5-4 CASSLALAGSYNEQFF TGTGCCAGCAGCCTTGCACTAGCGGGGAGCTACAATGAGCAGTTCTTC
NA 13 TRBJ2-5 NA TRBV4-1 CASSQTKLGTQYF TGCGCCAGCAGCCAAACCAAGCTAGGGACCCAGTACTTC
TRBD1 14 TRBJ2-7 NA TRBV6-1 CACNDRDREIEQYF TGTGCCTGCAACGACCGGGACAGGGAAATCGAGCAGTACTTC
TRBD2 15 TRBJ2-7 NA TRBV7-9 CASNPWTSGREKQYF TGTGCCAGCAACCCCTGGACTAGCGGGAGAGAGAAGCAGTACTTC
NA 13 TRBJ1-1 NA TRBV14 CASSHTRKTEAFF TGTGCCAGCAGCCACACAAGGAAGACTGAAGCTTTCTTT
NA 12 TRBJ2-3 NA TRBV25-1 CASSDRTRTQYF TGTGCCAGCAGTGATCGGACCCGGACGCAGTATTTT
TRBD1 13 TRBJ2-7 NA TRBV6-1 CASRRQGSGEQYF TGTGCCAGCAGGCGACAGGGATCGGGCGAGCAGTACTTC
NA 16 TRBJ2-7 NA TRBV28 CASKTGAREASYEQYF TGTGCCAGCAAAACAGGGGCTCGGGAGGCGTCCTACGAGCAGTACTTC
NA 18 TRBJ2-1 NA TRBV13 CASSSLTAMVEGVNEQFF TGTGCCAGCAGCTCACTAACGGCCATGGTGGAGGGGGTTAATGAGCAGTTCTTC
TRBD1 13 TRBJ2-1 NA TRBV7-6 CASSLQGANEQFF TGTGCCAGCAGCTTGCAGGGGGCGAATGAGCAGTTCTTC
TRBD1 16 TRBJ2-7 NA TRBV5-1 CASSSAVGTGFYEQYF TGCGCCAGCAGCTCGGCGGTGGGGACAGGGTTCTACGAGCAGTACTTC
NA 14 TRBJ1-4 NA TRBV18 CASKQEATNEKLFF TGTGCCAGCAAACAGGAAGCAACTAATGAAAAACTGTTTTTT
TRBD2 15 TRBJ2-1 NA TRBV19 CASSISGSFLNEQFF TGTGCCAGTAGTATTAGCGGGAGTTTTCTCAATGAGCAGTTCTTC
TRBD1 14 TRBJ1-2 NA TRBV2 CASMEGGGAYGYTF TGTGCCAGCATGGAGGGAGGGGGCGCTTATGGCTACACCTTC
TRBD2 15 TRBJ2-2 NA TRBV2 CASSPSGPNTGELFF TGTGCCAGCAGCCCTAGCGGGCCGAACACCGGGGAGCTGTTTTTT
NA 12 TRBJ2-2 few TRBV29-1 CSVAENTGELFF TGCAGCGTTGCCGAGAACACCGGGGAGCTGTTTTTT
NA 18 TRBJ2-3 once TRBV28 CASSFNGGLRRATDTQYF TGTGCCAGCAGTTTCAATGGGGGACTGAGGAGGGCAACAGATACGCAGTATTTT
NA 15 TRBJ2-3 once TRBV29-1 CSACQITEPTDTQYF TGCAGCGCCTGTCAGATCACAGAACCCACAGATACGCAGTATTTT
NA 16 TRBJ1-2 NA TRBV7-6 CASSYEVDRKTYGYTF TGTGCCAGCAGCTATGAGGTTGATCGAAAGACCTATGGCTACACCTTC